One T cell receptor beta chain is described in this entry. As yet, its antigen is unknown. This sample stems from a study of CD8+ T cells in alopecia areata. Broader study findings: Shared TCR sequences were less clear between patients than in mice, possibly partly from HLA diversity. The study found higher clonality in lesional than normal scalp, especially in alopecia totalis/universalis. Scalp sample data also include resident alphabeta T cells from normal skin.

Germline loops: CDR1 SNHLY, CDR2 FYNNEI. CDR3 length: 14 amino acids. CD4+ and CD8+ T cells were sorted from PBMCs. cDNA serving as the sequencing template came from extracted, reverse transcribed RNA. TCRdb's table, derived via immunoSEQ multiplex PCR, lists solely in-frame clones and lacks some. The data show about 140,000 clones, less than 65% seen once. The sequenced sample consisted of CD8+ T cells sorted from blood. This TCR came from a human donor in good health. The chain employs TRBV2 and TRBJ2-3, with TRBD2 matching over 14 bases. The CDR3 loop is CARGLAGESDTQYF. The CDR3, as DNA: TGTGCGAGGGGACTAGCGGGAGAATCAGATACGCAGTATTTT.